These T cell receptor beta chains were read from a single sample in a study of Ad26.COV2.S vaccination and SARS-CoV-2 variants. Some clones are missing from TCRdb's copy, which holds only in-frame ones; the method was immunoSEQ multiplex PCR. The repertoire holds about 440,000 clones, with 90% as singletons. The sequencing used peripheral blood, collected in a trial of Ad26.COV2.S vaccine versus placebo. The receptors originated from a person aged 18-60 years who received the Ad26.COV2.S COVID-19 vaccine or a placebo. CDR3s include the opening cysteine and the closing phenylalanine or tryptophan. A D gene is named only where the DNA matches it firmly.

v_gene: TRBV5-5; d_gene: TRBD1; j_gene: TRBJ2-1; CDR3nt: TGTGCCAGCAGCCCCGGGACAGGGAAATACAATGAGCAGTTCTTC; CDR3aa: CASSPGTGKYNEQFF
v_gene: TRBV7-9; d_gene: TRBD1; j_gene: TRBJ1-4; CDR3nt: TGTGCCAGCAGCGCGGGACAGGGGGCGGGAGATGAAAAACTGTTTTTT; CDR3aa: CASSAGQGAGDEKLFF
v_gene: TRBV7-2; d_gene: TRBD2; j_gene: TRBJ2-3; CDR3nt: TGTGCCAGCAGCTTAGAGGGGCTAGCGGGAGGAGACACAGATACGCAGTATTTT; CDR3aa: CASSLEGLAGGDTDTQYF
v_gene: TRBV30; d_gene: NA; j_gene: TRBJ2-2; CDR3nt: TGTGCCTGGAGTGGACTTTCACGAACCGGGGAGCTGTTTTTT; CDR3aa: CAWSGLSRTGELFF
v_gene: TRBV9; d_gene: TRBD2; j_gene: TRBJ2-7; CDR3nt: TGTGCCAGCAGCGTAGACTCAAGCGGGAGCACCTACGAGCAGTACTTC; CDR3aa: CASSVDSSGSTYEQYF
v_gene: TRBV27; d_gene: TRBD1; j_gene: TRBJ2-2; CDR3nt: TGTGCCAGCAGGCGCCAGGGGGTGTTCACCGGGGAGCTGTTTTTT; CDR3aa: CASRRQGVFTGELFF
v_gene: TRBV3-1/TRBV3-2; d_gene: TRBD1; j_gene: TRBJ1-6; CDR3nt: TGTGCCAGCAGCCCAGGACAGGAGGGAAGCTCCTATAATTCACCCCTCCACTTT; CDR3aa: CASSPGQEGSSYNSPLHF
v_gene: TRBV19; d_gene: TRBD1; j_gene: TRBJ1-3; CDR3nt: TGTGCCAGTACCTCCCACAGGGGGCGGAACACCATATATTTT; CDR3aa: CASTSHRGRNTIYF
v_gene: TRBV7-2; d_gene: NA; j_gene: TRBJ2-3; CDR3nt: TGTGCCAGCAGCTTAGGAGTTCGACCGGGCACAGATACGCAGTATTTT; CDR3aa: CASSLGVRPGTDTQYF
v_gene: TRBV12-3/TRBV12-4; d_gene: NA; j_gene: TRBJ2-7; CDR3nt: TGTGCCAGCGGGTCACAGGAGTTCTACGAGCAGTACTTC; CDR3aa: CASGSQEFYEQYF
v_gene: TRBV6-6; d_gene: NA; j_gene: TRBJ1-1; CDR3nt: TGTGCCAGCAGTTACGGACCGTCGAACACTGAAGCTTTCTTT; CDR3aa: CASSYGPSNTEAFF
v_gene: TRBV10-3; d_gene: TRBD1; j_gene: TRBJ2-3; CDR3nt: TGTGCCATCAGCCAGACAGGGGCAGATACGCAGTATTTT; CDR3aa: CAISQTGADTQYF
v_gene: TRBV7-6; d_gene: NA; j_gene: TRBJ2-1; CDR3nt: TGTGCCAGCAGTCAAACCGACATATCCTACAATGAGCAGTTCTTC; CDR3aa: CASSQTDISYNEQFF
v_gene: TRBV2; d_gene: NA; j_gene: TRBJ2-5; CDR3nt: TGTGCCAGCAGCCTGAATAGGGAGGAGACCCAGTACTTC; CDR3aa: CASSLNREETQYF
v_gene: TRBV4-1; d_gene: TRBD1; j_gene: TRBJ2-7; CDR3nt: TGCGCCAGCAGCCAAGAAGGGACAGGGGGCCCTTTAGGCTACGAGCAGTACTTC; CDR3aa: CASSQEGTGGPLGYEQYF
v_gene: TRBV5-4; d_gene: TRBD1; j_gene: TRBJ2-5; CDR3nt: TGTGCCAGCACCAGACAGGGAGAAAGAGAGACCCAGTACTTC; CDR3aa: CASTRQGERETQYF